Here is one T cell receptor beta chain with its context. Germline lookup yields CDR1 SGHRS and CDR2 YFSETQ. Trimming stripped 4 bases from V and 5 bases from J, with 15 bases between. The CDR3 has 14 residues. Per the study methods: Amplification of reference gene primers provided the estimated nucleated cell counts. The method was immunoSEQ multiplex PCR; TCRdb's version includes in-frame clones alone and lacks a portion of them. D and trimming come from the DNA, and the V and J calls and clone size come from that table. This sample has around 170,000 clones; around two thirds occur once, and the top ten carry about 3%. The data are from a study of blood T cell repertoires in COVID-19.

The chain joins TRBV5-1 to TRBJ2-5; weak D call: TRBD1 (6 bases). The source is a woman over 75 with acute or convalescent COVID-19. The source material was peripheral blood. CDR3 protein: CASSRRAGEETQYF. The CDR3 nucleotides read TGCGCCAGCAGCCGAAGGGCAGGGGAGGAGACCCAGTACTTC.